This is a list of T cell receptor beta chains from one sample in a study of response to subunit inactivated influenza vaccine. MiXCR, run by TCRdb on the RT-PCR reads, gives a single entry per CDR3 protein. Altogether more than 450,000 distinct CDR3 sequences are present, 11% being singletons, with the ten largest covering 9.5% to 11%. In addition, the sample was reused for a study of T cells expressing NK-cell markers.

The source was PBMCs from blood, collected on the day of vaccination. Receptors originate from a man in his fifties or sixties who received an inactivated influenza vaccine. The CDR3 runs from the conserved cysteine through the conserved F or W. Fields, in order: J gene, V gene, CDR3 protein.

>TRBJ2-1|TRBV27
CASSPYPGLAGVNEQFF
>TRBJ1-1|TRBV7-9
CASSPRERLNTEAFF
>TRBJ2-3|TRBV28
CASSLRTSGQSTDTQYF
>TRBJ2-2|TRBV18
CASSPNRDTGELFF
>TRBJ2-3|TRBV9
CASSARLAGGSATQYF
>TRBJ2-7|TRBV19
CASSSGTGKTYEQYF
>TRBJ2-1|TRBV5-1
CASTSGGGRSYNEQFF
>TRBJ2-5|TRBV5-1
CASSSGASGNQETQYF
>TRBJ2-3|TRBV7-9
CASSRETLTDTQYF
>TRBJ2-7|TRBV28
CASSPRGSGRADYEQYF
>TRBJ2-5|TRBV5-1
CASSSTGATVGETQYF
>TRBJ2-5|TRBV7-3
CASSLIGASVQETQYF
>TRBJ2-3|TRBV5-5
CASSFGGRTSGDTQYF
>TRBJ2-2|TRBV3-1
CASSRAGGTGELFF
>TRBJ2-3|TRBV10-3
CAIKPRVIDTQYF
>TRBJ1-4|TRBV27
CASSLGPGENEKLFF
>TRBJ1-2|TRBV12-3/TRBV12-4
CASSLGPASNYGYTF
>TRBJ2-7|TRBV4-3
CASSQDTRVGEQYF
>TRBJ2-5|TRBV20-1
CLASGRYQETQYF
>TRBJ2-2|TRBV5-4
CASSFASGRVPGELFF
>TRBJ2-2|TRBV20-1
CSAMGHKNTGELFF
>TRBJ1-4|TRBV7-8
CASSQTFQINEKLFF
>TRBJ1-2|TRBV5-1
CASSLGPEGYTF
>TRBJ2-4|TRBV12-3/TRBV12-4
CASSRSGQGPIQYF
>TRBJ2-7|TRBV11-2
CASSVSGGYYEQYF
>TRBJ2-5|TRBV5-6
CASEPFDRGHQETQYF
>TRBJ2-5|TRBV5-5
CASRLQGREETQYF
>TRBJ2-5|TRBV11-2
CASSPSGGAGETQYF
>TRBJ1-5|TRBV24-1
CATSAAGQGNQPQHF
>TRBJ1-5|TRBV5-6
CASSLAGTLQPQHF
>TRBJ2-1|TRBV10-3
CAIGIAGNNEQFF
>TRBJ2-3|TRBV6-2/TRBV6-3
CASSYSGDFVDTQYF
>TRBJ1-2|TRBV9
CASSVGTGGGDGYTF
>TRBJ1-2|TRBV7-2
CASSPNRRVDYYTF
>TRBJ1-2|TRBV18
CASSPSRENYGYTF
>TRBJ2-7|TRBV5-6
CASSPRGREQYF
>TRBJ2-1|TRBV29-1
CSVSRTSGSIEQFF
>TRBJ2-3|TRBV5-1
CASSLQAIYTDTQYF
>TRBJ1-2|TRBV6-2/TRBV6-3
CASSYRTGNYGYTF
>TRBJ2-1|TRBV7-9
CASSRTGASYNEQFF
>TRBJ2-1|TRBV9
CASSVASGYRSYNEQFF
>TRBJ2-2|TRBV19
CASRPPGGTGELFF
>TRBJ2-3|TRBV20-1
CSAGPRTDTQYF
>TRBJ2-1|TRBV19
CASSTGQAGEQFF
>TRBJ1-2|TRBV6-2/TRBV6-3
CASRGQGAEGYTF
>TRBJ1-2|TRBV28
CASSLVQATYGYTF
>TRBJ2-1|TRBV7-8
CASRPAYNEQFF
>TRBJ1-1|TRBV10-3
CAISVLGNTEAFF
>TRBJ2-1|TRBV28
CASSLWGGWGWQFF
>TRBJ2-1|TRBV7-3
CASSLFPSPQSYNEQFF
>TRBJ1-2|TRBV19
CASRTDRVNDGYTF
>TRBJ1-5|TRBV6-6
CASSYLHSQPQHF
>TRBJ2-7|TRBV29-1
CSARTGAGYEQYF
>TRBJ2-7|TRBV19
CASSPRDSYEPYF
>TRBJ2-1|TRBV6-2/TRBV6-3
CASPTPGTSSMWNEQFF
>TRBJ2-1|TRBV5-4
CASNGAEHNEQFF